These T cell receptor beta chains were read from a single sample in a study of shared clonotypes between healthy human individuals. Generated by immunoSEQ multiplex PCR, the TCRdb table keeps only in-frame clones and is missing some. The table includes roughly 760,000 clones, roughly 70% detected once. The sequencing input was memory CD4+ T cells sorted from blood. The receptors come from a woman under 40 in good health. CDR3s include the opening cysteine and the closing phenylalanine or tryptophan. Fields, in order: J gene, D gene, V gene, clone size, CDR3 protein, CDR3 DNA. D genes are given only for firm matches. Only some rows state a clone size, as once, few, many or a class for expanded clones.

TRBJ2-7,.,TRBV28,.,CASRADLPYEQYF,TGTGCCAGCCGAGCAGACCTTCCCTACGAGCAGTACTTC
TRBJ2-1,TRBD2,TRBV9,once,CASSVGAGETYNEQFF,TGTGCCAGCAGCGTAGGCGCGGGAGAAACGTACAATGAGCAGTTCTTC
TRBJ2-1,.,TRBV7-6,.,CASSLALSKNNEQFF,TGTGCCAGCAGCTTAGCGCTCTCCAAGAACAATGAGCAGTTCTTC
TRBJ2-7,TRBD2,TRBV7-6,few,CASSWVAGETHEQYF,TGTGCCAGCAGCTGGGTAGCGGGAGAGACCCACGAGCAGTACTTC
TRBJ2-4,TRBD2,TRBV7-9,.,CASSSGFAQTSGIENIQYF,TGTGCCAGCAGCTCAGGGTTTGCCCAGACTAGCGGGATAGAAAACATTCAGTACTTC
TRBJ2-1,.,TRBV7-9,.,CASSLKASDYNEQFF,TGTGCCAGCAGCTTAAAGGCTAGCGACTACAATGAGCAGTTCTTC
TRBJ2-7,.,TRBV28,.,CASSRRGVIDEQYF,TGTGCCAGCAGTCGCAGGGGGGTAATAGACGAGCAGTACTTC
TRBJ2-5,TRBD2,TRBV7-8,.,CASSPREGGSSKTQYF,TGTGCCAGCAGCCCCCGGGAGGGCGGGAGCTCTAAGACCCAGTACTTC
TRBJ2-1,TRBD2,TRBV6-4,.,CASSATSGSYNEQFF,TGTGCCAGCAGCGCGACTAGCGGGAGTTACAATGAGCAGTTCTTC
TRBJ1-2,TRBD1,TRBV30,.,CAWSAGTGYGYTF,TGTGCCTGGAGTGCCGGGACAGGCTATGGCTACACCTTC
TRBJ1-4,TRBD1,TRBV25-1,few,CARGTGDVSHEKLFF,TGTGCCAGGGGGACAGGGGATGTCTCTCATGAAAAACTGTTTTTT
TRBJ1-2,.,TRBV19,.,CASSIVAGPARVGYTF,TGTGCCAGTAGTATCGTGGCAGGGCCGGCACGGGTCGGCTACACCTTC
TRBJ2-3,.,TRBV6-5,.,CASSGSTDTQYF,TGTGCCAGCAGCGGAAGCACAGATACGCAGTATTTT
TRBJ1-3,TRBD1,TRBV19,.,CASSTGGGNTIYF,TGTGCCAGTAGTACAGGGGGCGGAAACACCATATATTTT
TRBJ2-3,.,TRBV6-1,.,CASSVGGLTDTQYF,TGTGCCAGCAGTGTGGGAGGTCTCACAGATACGCAGTATTTT
TRBJ1-1,.,TRBV28,.,CASRGVTEAFF,TGTGCCAGCAGAGGAGTCACTGAAGCTTTCTTT
TRBJ1-2,.,TRBV6-5,.,CASSRGGPYGYTF,TGTGCCAGCAGTCGGGGGGGACCTTATGGCTACACCTTC
TRBJ2-1,TRBD2,TRBV27,.,CASSLGLAGRPRMHEQFF,TGTGCCAGCAGTCTCGGACTAGCGGGACGGCCACGGATGCATGAGCAGTTCTTC
TRBJ1-2,.,TRBV10-2,many,CASSESTGLRARGYTF,TGCGCCAGCAGTGAGTCGACGGGACTCAGGGCCCGAGGCTACACCTTC